One sample yielded the 6 T cell receptor beta chains listed below, sequenced in a study of patients and donors after allogeneic stem cell transplantation. TCRdb re-called the RT-PCR reads through MiXCR, storing one row per CDR3 protein. The sample lists hundreds of thousands of distinct CDR3 sequences; approximately 16% were seen once. Sequenced input: blood, either unsorted or a sorted T cell fraction (not recorded which). These receptors were obtained from a human donor who was either an allogeneic HSCT recipient or a stem cell or donor lymphocyte infusion donor (not recorded which). It is not recorded whose cells these are; they may come from a transplant donor.

This rearrangement joins TRBV10-3 to TRBJ1-1; weak D call: TRBD1 (6 bases). CDR1 and CDR2 from the germline V gene are ENHRY and SYGVKD. The CDR3 extends over 17 amino acids. V lost 4 bases to trimming and J lost 0 bases, with 18 bases between them. CDR3 protein: CAISGRGGLSMNTEAFF. In nucleotides, the CDR3 is TGTGCCATCAGTGGGAGAGGGGGTCTTTCCATGAACACTGAAGCTTTCTTT.

This rearrangement joins TRBV6-5 to TRBJ2-2; D may be TRBD1 or TRBD2 (5 bases each). This CDR3 region has 15 residues. Per germline, CDR1 MNHEY and CDR2 SVGAGI. Trimming left V 0 bases short and J 5 bases short, with 10 bases between. This CDR3 reads CASSYSRGGTGELFF. CDR3 nucleotides: TGTGCCAGCAGTTACTCGAGGGGCGGGACCGGGGAGCTGTTTTTT.

V and J are TRBV6-1 and TRBJ2-2, with 8 bases lining up with TRBD2. This CDR3 is built from 16 residues. Germline CDR1 and CDR2: MNHNS and SASEGT. With V trimmed by 6 bases and J by 2 bases, 8 bases remained unmatched. DNA of the CDR3: TGTGCCAGCAGAAAATTAGCGGGAACCAACACCGGGGAGCTGTTTTTT. It specifies CASRKLAGTNTGELFF.

The chain couples TRBV29-1 to TRBJ2-1; D is uncertain. Trimming took 8 bases from V and 1 from J, leaving 18 bases between them. Per germline, CDR1 SQVTM and CDR2 ANQGSEA. This CDR3 has 15 amino acids. The CDR3 protein is CSTAGSPSSYNEQFF. The CDR3 DNA is TGCAGCACGGCAGGTTCCCCAAGTTCCTACAATGAGCAGTTCTTC.

This chain uses TRBV5-1 with TRBJ1-1; 12 bases are a match to TRBD1. The CDR3 spans 16 residues. Germline trimming cut 2 bases from V and 3 bases from J; bases unmatched to any gene: 5. Germline CDR1 and CDR2: SGHRS and YFSETQ. The CDR3 region has the DNA TGCGCCAGCAGCTTCGGGACAGGGGGCTTGGACACTGAAGCTTTCTTT. As protein: CASSFGTGGLDTEAFF.

The rearrangement links TRBV10-3 to TRBJ2-7, with D possibly being TRBD2 (5 bases). CDR3 length: 11 amino acids. CDR1 ENHRY and CDR2 SYGVKD come from the germline V gene. V lost 11 bases and J lost 6, with 14 bases in between. Here the CDR3 reads CASSTAVEQYF. CDR3 nucleotide sequence: TGTGCCTCCTCAACAGCGGTCGAGCAGTACTTC.